This record looks at one T cell receptor beta chain sequence and its context. TCR beta CDR3 regions were amplified from RNA transcripts. With the HTBI primer set, the TCR CDR3 went through a first round of RT-PCR. TCRdb fed the multiplex PCR reads into MiXCR, producing one record per CDR3 protein. This sample has 370,000 or so distinct CDR3 sequences; just under 25% occur once, and the top ten carry less than 75%. This sample is part of a study of T cells in Graves' hyperthyroidism and ophthalmopathy. Study-wide context: Peripheral blood was acquired at first diagnosis, ahead of any therapy whatsoever.

This CDR3 has 15 amino acids. The V gene's germline CDR1 is SGHNT and CDR2 YYREEE (reference sequence). Between the trimmed V and J ends, which lost 3 bases and 6 bases, there was a span of 15 bases. The sample comprised blood. The J gene is TRBJ2-2, the V gene TRBV5-4; D might be TRBD2 (6 bases). The clonotype comes from a man aged 45-65 years with Graves' hyperthyroidism. CDR3: CASSSRDSRAGELFF. CDR3 sequence (DNA): TGTGCCAGCAGCTCTAGGGACTCCCGGGCCGGGGAGCTGTTTTTT. The complete variable domain, with remaining parts taken from reference TRBV5-4 and TRBJ2-2, reads ETGVTQSPTHLIKTRGQQVTLRCSSQSGHNTVSWYQQALGQGPQFIFQYYREEENGRGNFPPRFSGLQFPNYSSELNVNALELDDSALYLCASSSRDSRAGELFFGEGSRLTVL.